This is a list of T cell receptor beta chains from one sample in a study of T cell repertoires in cytomegalovirus infection. TCRdb re-derived calls from the reads in MiXCR, one entry per CDR3 protein. The profile shows about 100,000 distinct CDR3 sequences, 15% to 20% of them singletons. The sequenced material came from PBMCs. The source is a human donor in good health (CMV status not recorded). Some clones in this sample may be carry-over from other donors' samples. Each CDR3 is given with its conserved first and last residue. The order of the fields is V gene, J gene, clone size, CDR3 protein. Not all rows give a size; the values are once, few, many and, for expanded clones, a class.

V: TRBV4-2
J: TRBJ1-2
size: few
CDR3: CASSQELTGGRNGYTF

V: TRBV12-3/TRBV12-4
J: TRBJ2-6
size: many
CDR3: CASSPHSGANVLTF

V: TRBV6-6
J: TRBJ2-7
size: NA
CDR3: CASRASGQGFYEQYF

V: TRBV19
J: TRBJ2-1
size: NA
CDR3: CASTPWAGVSYNEQFF

V: TRBV7-6
J: TRBJ2-7
size: few
CDR3: CASSFTSGTGSFEQYF

V: TRBV29-1
J: TRBJ1-2
size: NA
CDR3: CSVLLYGYTF

V: TRBV6-6
J: TRBJ1-3
size: many
CDR3: CASNAGSSGNTIYF

V: TRBV2
J: TRBJ1-5
size: few
CDR3: CASGDGNQPQHF

V: TRBV24-1
J: TRBJ2-3
size: NA
CDR3: CATSDLQTGDTQYF

V: TRBV7-9
J: TRBJ1-6
size: many
CDR3: CASSLQENSPLHF

V: TRBV2
J: TRBJ1-4
size: many
CDR3: CASGYPPGAPTNEKLFF

V: TRBV6-2/TRBV6-3
J: TRBJ2-2
size: NA
CDR3: CASSWDGYTGELFF

V: TRBV7-2
J: TRBJ1-2
size: NA
CDR3: CASSFGGGDYGYTF

V: TRBV6-5
J: TRBJ2-2
size: many
CDR3: CASSYSGGADTGELFF

V: TRBV7-2
J: TRBJ1-1
size: many
CDR3: CASTPTANGAFF

V: TRBV6-1
J: TRBJ2-1
size: NA
CDR3: CASSEGGSHEQFF

V: TRBV6-2/TRBV6-3
J: TRBJ1-2
size: NA
CDR3: CASSNREDYGYTF

V: TRBV4-2
J: TRBJ1-2
size: many
CDR3: CASSQASGARGYTF

V: TRBV7-9
J: TRBJ1-1
size: NA
CDR3: CASSERWGEAFF

V: TRBV19
J: TRBJ1-1
size: NA
CDR3: CASSIGTRAFF

V: TRBV25-1
J: TRBJ2-7
size: few
CDR3: CASSDLGDKAYEQYF

V: TRBV7-2
J: TRBJ2-5
size: few
CDR3: CASSLGWWETQYF

V: TRBV7-2
J: TRBJ2-5
size: many
CDR3: CASSLGLPAVQETQYF